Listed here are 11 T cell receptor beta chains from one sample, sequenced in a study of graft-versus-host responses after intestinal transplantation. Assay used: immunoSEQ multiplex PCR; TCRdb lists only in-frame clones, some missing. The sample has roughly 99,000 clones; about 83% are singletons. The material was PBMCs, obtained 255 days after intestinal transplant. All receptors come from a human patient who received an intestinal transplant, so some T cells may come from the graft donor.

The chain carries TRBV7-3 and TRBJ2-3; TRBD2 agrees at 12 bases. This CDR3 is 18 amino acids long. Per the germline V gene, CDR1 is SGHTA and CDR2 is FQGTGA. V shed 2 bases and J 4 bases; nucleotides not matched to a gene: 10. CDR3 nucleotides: TGTGCCAGCAGCTTATCGGGTCTAGCGGGGGGGCCCCCAGATACGCAGTATTTT. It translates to CASSLSGLAGGPPDTQYF. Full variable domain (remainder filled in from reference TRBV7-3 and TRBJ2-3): GAGVSQTPSNKVTEKGKYVELRCDPISGHTALYWYRQSLGQGPEFLIYFQGTGAADDSGLPNDRFFAVRPEGSVSTLKIQRTERGDSAVYLCASSLSGLAGGPPDTQYFGPGTRLTVL.

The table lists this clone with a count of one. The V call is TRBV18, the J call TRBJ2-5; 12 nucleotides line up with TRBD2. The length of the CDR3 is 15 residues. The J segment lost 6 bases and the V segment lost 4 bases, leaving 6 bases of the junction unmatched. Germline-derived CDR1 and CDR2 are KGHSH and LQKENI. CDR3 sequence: CASSLPLAGGKTQYF. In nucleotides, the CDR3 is TGTGCCAGCTCACTACCACTAGCGGGGGGAAAGACCCAGTACTTC.

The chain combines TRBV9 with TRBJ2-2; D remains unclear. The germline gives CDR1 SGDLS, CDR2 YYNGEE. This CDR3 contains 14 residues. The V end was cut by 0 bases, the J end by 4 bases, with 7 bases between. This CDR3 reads CASSVGWSTGELFF. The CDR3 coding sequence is TGTGCCAGCAGCGTAGGGTGGTCCACCGGGGAGCTGTTTTTT. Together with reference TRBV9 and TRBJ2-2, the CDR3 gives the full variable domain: DSGVTQTPKHLITATGQRVTLRCSPRSGDLSVYWYQQSLDQGLQFLIQYYNGEERAKGNILERFSAQQFPDLHSELNLSSLELGDSALYFCASSVGWSTGELFFGEGSRLTVL.

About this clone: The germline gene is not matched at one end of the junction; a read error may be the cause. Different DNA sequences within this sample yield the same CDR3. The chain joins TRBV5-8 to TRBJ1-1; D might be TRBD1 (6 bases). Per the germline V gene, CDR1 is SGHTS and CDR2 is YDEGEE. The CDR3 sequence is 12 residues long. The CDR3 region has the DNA TGTGCCAGCAGCAATACAGGACCGGGGGCTTTCTTC. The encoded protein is CASSNTGPGAFF.

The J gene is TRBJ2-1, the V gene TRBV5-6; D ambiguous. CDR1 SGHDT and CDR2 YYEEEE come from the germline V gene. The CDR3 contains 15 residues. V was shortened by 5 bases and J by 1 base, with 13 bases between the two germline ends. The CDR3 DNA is TGTGCCAGCAGTTCTCCGTTAGGTTCCTACAATGAGCAGTTCTTC. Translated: CASSSPLGSYNEQFF.

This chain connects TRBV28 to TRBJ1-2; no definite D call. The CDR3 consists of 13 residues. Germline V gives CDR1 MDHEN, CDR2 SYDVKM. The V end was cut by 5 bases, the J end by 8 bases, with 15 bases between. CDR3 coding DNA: TGTGCCAGCAGTCCCCCCGGGGTAGGCGGCTACACCTTC. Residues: CASSPPGVGGYTF.

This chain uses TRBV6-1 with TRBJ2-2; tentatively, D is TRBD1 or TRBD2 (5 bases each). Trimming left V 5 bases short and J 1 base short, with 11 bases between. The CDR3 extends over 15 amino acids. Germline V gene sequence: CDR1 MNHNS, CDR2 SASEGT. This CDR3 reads CASSPGTVNTGELFF. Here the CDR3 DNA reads TGTGCCAGCAGTCCCGGGACGGTGAACACCGGGGAGCTGTTTTTT.

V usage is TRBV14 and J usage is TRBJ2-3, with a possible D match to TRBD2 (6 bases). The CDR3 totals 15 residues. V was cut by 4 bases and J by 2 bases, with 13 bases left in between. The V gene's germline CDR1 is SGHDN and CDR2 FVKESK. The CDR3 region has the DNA TGTGCCAGCAGCCCGCGGGGAGGCCCCACAGATACGCAGTATTTT. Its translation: CASSPRGGPTDTQYF.

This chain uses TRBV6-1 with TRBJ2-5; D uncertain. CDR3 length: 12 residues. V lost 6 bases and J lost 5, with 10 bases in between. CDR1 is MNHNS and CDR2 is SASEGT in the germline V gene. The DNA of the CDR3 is TGTGCCAGCAGGCCCCCCCGGGAGACCCAGTACTTC. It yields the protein CASRPPRETQYF.

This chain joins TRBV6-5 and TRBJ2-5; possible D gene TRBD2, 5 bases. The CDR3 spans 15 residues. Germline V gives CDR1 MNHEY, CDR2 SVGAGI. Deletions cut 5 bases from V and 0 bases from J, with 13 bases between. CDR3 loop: CASSTSDLYQETQYF. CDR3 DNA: TGTGCCAGCAGTACCTCGGACTTGTACCAAGAGACCCAGTACTTC.

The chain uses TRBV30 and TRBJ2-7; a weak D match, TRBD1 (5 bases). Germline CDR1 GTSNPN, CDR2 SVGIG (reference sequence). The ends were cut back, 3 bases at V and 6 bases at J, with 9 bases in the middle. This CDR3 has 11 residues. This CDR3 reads CAWRVGREQYF. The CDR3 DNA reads TGTGCCTGGAGGGTGGGGCGCGAGCAGTACTTC.